This T cell receptor beta chain was sequenced during a study of CD8+ T cells in alopecia areata. Overall study context: Treated patients received oral tofacitinib, 5 to 10 mg twice daily. It was 6 to 18 months of tofacitinib, and then there were 6 months off drug.

Germline CDR1 is SEHNR and CDR2 is FQNEAQ (reference sequence). The CDR3 is made up of 12 amino acids. Deletions cut 5 bases from V and 7 bases from J, with 9 bases between. From alopecia areata patients, lesional scalp punch biopsies and peripheral blood were collected. Sorted out of PBMCs were CD4+ T cells and CD8+ T cells. Once RNA had been extracted, it was reverse transcribed into cDNA to act as the sequencing template. Only in-frame clones appear in the TCRdb table, and some are missing; sequencing was by immunoSEQ multiplex PCR. The data hold around 160,000 clones, with around 50% observed a single time.

The rearrangement links TRBV7-9 to TRBJ2-1, with a tentative D call TRBD1 (5 bases). The material sequenced was CD4+ T cells sorted from blood. The TCR originated in a human donor with alopecia areata. CDR3 in amino acids: CASSARGNEQFF. The CDR3 bases are TGTGCCAGCAGCGCAAGGGGTAATGAGCAGTTCTTC.